This TCR beta chain was identified during a study of cytomegalovirus exposure and HLA in healthy donors. PCR primers comprised 60 Vbeta and 13 Jbeta primers. Here immunoSEQ multiplex PCR was the method, and the copy in TCRdb shows in-frame clones only, minus some. The sample has approximately 210,000 clones; roughly 80% are singletons. Sequenced sample: PBMCs. The receptor's source is a male donor in good health and CMV-seropositive.

The CDR3 coding sequence is TGCAGCGTGGAGCGACTAGCGGAGTACTACAATGAGCAGTTCTTC. As protein: CSVERLAEYYNEQFF. The J gene is TRBJ2-1, the V gene TRBV29-1; TRBD2 agrees at 9 bases. V shed 6 bases and J 3 bases; nucleotides not matched to a gene: 9. Germline V lookup: CDR1 SQVTM, CDR2 ANQGSEA. The CDR3 sequence is 15 residues long.